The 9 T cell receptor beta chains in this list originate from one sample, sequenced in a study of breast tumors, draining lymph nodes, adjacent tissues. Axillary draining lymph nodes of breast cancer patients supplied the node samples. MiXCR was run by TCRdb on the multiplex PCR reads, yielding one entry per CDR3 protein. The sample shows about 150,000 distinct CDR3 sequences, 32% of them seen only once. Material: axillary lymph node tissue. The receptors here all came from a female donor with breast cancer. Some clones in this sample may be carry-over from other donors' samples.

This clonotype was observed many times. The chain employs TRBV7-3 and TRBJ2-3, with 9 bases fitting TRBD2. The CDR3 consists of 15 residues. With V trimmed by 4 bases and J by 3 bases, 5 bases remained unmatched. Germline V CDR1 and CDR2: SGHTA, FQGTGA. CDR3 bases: TGTGCCAGCAGCTCCAGACTAGCGGAGACAGATACGCAGTATTTT. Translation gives CASSSRLAETDTQYF.

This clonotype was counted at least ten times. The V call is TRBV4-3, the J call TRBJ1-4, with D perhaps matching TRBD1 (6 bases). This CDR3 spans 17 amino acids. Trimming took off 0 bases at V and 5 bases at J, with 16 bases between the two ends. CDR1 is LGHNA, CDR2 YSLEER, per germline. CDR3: CASSQDFAGQRNEKLFF. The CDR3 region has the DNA TGCGCCAGCAGCCAAGATTTTGCGGGACAAAGGAATGAAAAACTGTTTTTT.

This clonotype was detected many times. The CDR3 nucleotides read TGTGCCAGCAGCCTTCCTGATACGCAGTATTTT. Its protein is CASSLPDTQYF. The V and J genes are TRBV6-2 or TRBV6-3 and TRBJ2-3; no clear D gene. Between the trimmed V and J ends, which lost 6 bases and 6 bases, there was a span of 7 bases. Germline lookup yields CDR1 MNHEY and CDR2 SVGEGT. The CDR3 runs 11 residues.

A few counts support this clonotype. CDR3 amino acids: CASSLGGELKNIQYF. CDR3 DNA: TGCGCCAGCAGCCTGGGGGGGGAATTGAAAAACATTCAGTACTTC. The V call is TRBV5-1, the J call TRBJ2-4; 7 positions match TRBD2. CDR1 is SGHRS and CDR2 is YFSETQ in the germline V gene. Trimming cost V 4 bases and J 4 bases; bases outside gene matches: 8. CDR3 length: 15 amino acids.

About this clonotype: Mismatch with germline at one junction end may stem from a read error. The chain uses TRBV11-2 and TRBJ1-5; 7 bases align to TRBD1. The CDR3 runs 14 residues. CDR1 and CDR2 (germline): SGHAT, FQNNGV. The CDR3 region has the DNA TGTGCCAGCAGCCCAGGGGGAGGCAATCAGCCCCAGCACTTT. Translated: CASSPGGGNQPQHF.

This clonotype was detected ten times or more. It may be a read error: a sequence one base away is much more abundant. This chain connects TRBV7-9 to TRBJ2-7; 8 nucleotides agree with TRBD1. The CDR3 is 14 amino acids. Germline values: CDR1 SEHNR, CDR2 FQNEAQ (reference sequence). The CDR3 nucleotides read TGTGCCAGCAGCCCCCCCAGGGGGCAGGGCGAGCAGTGCTTC. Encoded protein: CASSPPRGQGEQCF.

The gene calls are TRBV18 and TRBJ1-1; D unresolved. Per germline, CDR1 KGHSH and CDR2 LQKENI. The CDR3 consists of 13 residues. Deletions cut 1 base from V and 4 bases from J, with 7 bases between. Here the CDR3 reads CASSPLGSTEAFF. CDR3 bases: TGTGCCAGCTCACCACTAGGGAGCACTGAAGCTTTCTTT.

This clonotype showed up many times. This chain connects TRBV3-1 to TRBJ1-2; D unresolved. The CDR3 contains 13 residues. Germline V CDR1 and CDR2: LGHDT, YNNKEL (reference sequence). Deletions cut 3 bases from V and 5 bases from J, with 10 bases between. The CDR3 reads CASSHSAAYGYTF. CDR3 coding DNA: TGTGCCAGCAGCCATAGTGCCGCGTATGGCTACACCTTC.

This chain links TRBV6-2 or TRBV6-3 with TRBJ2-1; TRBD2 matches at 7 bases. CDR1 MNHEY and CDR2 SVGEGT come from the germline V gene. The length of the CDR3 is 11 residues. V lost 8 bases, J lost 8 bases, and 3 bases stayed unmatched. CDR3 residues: CASGGDDEQFF. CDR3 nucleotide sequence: TGTGCCAGCGGGGGGGACGATGAGCAGTTCTTC.